This T cell receptor (beta chain) emerged from a study of response to subunit inactivated influenza vaccine. General study findings and limits: New T cells are recruited in small numbers by each seasonal influenza vaccination, according to the authors' suggestion.

MiXCR, run by TCRdb on the RT-PCR reads, gives a single entry per CDR3 protein. The sample lists about 240,000 distinct CDR3 sequences, more than 9% occurring once. Note on this clonotype: The antigen is not known. One end of the junction does not line up with germline, which may come from a read error.

The germline V gene encodes CDR1 MGHRA and CDR2 YSYEKL. This CDR3 is 17 amino acids long. The sample consisted of non-naive T cells sorted from PBMCs, taken 14 days before vaccination. This TCR derives from a man aged 45-60 years who received an inactivated influenza vaccine. J is TRBJ2-3 and V is TRBV4-1; 11 nucleotides align to TRBD1. The CDR3 DNA reads TGCGCCAGCAGCCAAGAAGGACAGGGGGCTTTCCCAGATACGAAGTATTTT. Amino acid sequence: CASSQEGQGAFPDTKYF.